The rows below give T cell receptor beta chains drawn from one sample of a study of metastatic and nonmetastatic thyroid tumors. TCRdb recomputed clones from the PCR reads via MiXCR. The sample has roughly 89,000 clones, about 12% seen once. Input material: tumor tissue. The receptors derive from a female donor with papillary thyroid cancer or a benign thyroid nodule (not recorded which). Some clones in this sample may be carry-over from other donors' samples. CDR3s include the opening cysteine and the closing phenylalanine or tryptophan. Fields, in order: J gene, V gene, clone size, D gene, CDR3 DNA, CDR3 protein. The D gene is left open where the match is weak. Size values are once, few and many counts, or a class for expanded clones, and some rows have none.

>TRBJ2-3|TRBV5-8|few|-
TGTGCCAGCAGGCGTCGACCGATGGGGGATACGCAGTATTTT
CASRRRPMGDTQYF
>TRBJ2-3|TRBV14|many|-
TGTGCCAGCAGCCAAAGGCCCGGGATCACAGATACGCAGTATTTT
CASSQRPGITDTQYF
>TRBJ2-1|TRBV12-3/TRBV12-4|many|-
TGTGCCAGCATTAACCCCCTCCGCGGATCAAATGAGCAGTTCTTC
CASINPLRGSNEQFF
>TRBJ2-3|TRBV2|many|-
TGTGCCAGCAGTGAGGTCTTGAGTGGGTCGCAGTATTTT
CASSEVLSGSQYF
>TRBJ2-7|TRBV18|many|TRBD2
TGTGCCAGCTCACCACTAGCGGGGCCGTACGAGCAGTACTTC
CASSPLAGPYEQYF
>TRBJ2-7|TRBV6-6|many|TRBD2
TGTGCCAGCAGTTACGGGACTAGCGGGATCACCCACTACGAGCAGTACTTC
CASSYGTSGITHYEQYF
>TRBJ2-1|TRBV19|many|TRBD2
TGTGCCAGTAGTATAGAACCTAGCGGGGTGAGCTCCTACAATGAGCAGTTCTTC
CASSIEPSGVSSYNEQFF
>TRBJ2-5|TRBV2|many|-
TGTGCCAGCAGTGCCCTCGCTCCCCGGGGGGAGACCCAGTACTTC
CASSALAPRGETQYF
>TRBJ2-3|TRBV20-1|many|-
TGCAGTGCTGAATTAGATACGCAGTATTTT
CSAELDTQYF
>TRBJ1-5|TRBV6-6|many|-
TGTGCCAGCAGTTACTCAGGCCCCAACAATCAGCCCCAGCATTTT
CASSYSGPNNQPQHF
>TRBJ2-2|TRBV24-1|many|-
TGTGCCACCAGTGTTATGGGGAACACCGGGGAGCTGTTTTTT
CATSVMGNTGELFF
>TRBJ2-1|TRBV12-5|many|TRBD2
TGTGCTAGTGGTTTGGTACTAGCGGGAGGCAATGAGCAGTTCTTC
CASGLVLAGGNEQFF
>TRBJ2-7|TRBV9|many|-
TGTGCCAGCAGCCCCCGACAGTTCTCCTACGAGCAGTACTTC
CASSPRQFSYEQYF
>TRBJ1-6|TRBV19|many|-
TGTGCCAGTAGTATAGCCCCAGGGGTTGACTCACCCCTCCACTTT
CASSIAPGVDSPLHF
>TRBJ2-3|TRBV30|many|-
TGTGCCTGGAGGGAGGGGGATACGCAGTATTTT
CAWREGDTQYF
>TRBJ2-7|TRBV12-3/TRBV12-4|many|-
TGTGCCAGCGCGAGGGGGGGACAGTACTACGAGCAGTACTTC
CASARGGQYYEQYF
>TRBJ2-7|TRBV14|-|TRBD2
TGTGCCAGCAGCCAATCTCGATGGTTTGCGGGAGTCGAGCAGTACTTC
CASSQSRWFAGVEQYF
>TRBJ2-1|TRBV4-1|-|-
TGCGCCAGCAGCCAAGACGGTGGCAGATACAATGAGCAGTTCTTC
CASSQDGGRYNEQFF
>TRBJ1-1|TRBV6-1|many|TRBD1
TGTGCCAGCAGAAGCGGACAGGGAGACACTGAAGCTTTCTTT
CASRSGQGDTEAFF
>TRBJ2-3|TRBV2|many|TRBD1
TGTGCCAGCAGTCGAGGGACAGGGAACACAGATACGCAGTATTTT
CASSRGTGNTDTQYF
>TRBJ2-7|TRBV12-3/TRBV12-4|-|TRBD1
TGTGCCAGCAGTTCACCTAACAGGGGTTCCTACGAGCAGTACTTC
CASSSPNRGSYEQYF
>TRBJ1-4|TRBV5-1|few|-
TGCGCCAGCAGCTTGGACATCGCAACTAATGAAAAACTGTTTTTT
CASSLDIATNEKLFF
>TRBJ1-4|TRBV19|many|-
TGTGCCAGTAGTATCCGGGGCGGTGAAAAACTGTTTTTT
CASSIRGGEKLFF
>TRBJ1-1|TRBV12-3/TRBV12-4|many|-
TGTGCCAGCAGTTCCCGGGCTGAAGCTTTCTTT
CASSSRAEAFF
>TRBJ1-1|TRBV9|many|-
TGTGCCAGCAGCTCCGCGGACCTCATCGAGGCTTTCTTT
CASSSADLIEAFF
>TRBJ1-1|TRBV5-1|many|TRBD1
TGCGCCAGCAGCACCGGGACAGGCGCAAGTAACACTGAAGCTTTCTTT
CASSTGTGASNTEAFF
>TRBJ1-2|TRBV6-5|few|-
TGTGCCAGCAGTTACTCGTCCGGAGCCAACTATGGCTACACCTTC
CASSYSSGANYGYTF
>TRBJ1-2|TRBV6-6|many|TRBD1
TGTGCCAGCAGTTACTCAACCACAAACAGGGGGCTCTACTATGGCTACACCTTC
CASSYSTTNRGLYYGYTF
>TRBJ2-7|TRBV20-1|many|TRBD1
TGCAGTGCTAGGAAGACAGGGGGCTACGAGCAGTACTTC
CSARKTGGYEQYF
>TRBJ1-1|TRBV5-1|many|-
TGCGCCAGCGCTACGGGGGCGCTGGCTGAAGCTTTCTTT
CASATGALAEAFF
>TRBJ1-3|TRBV12-3/TRBV12-4|many|-
TGTGCCAGCAGAGAGAGGGTAACCGGAAACACCATATATTTT
CASRERVTGNTIYF